These 14 T cell receptor beta chains share one sample of origin, sequenced in a study of blood T cell repertoires in COVID-19. Sequenced by immunoSEQ multiplex PCR; TCRdb stores in-frame clones only, minus some. The sample lists over 150,000 clones; roughly 82% were seen once. Sequences were obtained from peripheral blood. Receptors originate from a human donor in a cohort sampled during active COVID-19.

The rearrangement links TRBV19 to TRBJ2-7; 13 bases align to TRBD2. Germline CDR1 reads LNHDA; CDR2 reads SQIVND (reference sequence). V shed 5 bases and J 4 bases; nucleotides not matched to a gene: 8. The CDR3 spans 16 residues. The CDR3 nucleotides are TGTGCCAGTAGTCCGCCCGGACTAGCGGGAGCATACGAGCAGTACTTC. Amino acid sequence: CASSPPGLAGAYEQYF.

J is TRBJ2-2 and V is TRBV5-5, with TRBD2 matching 8 bases. The V gene's germline CDR1 is SGHKS and CDR2 YYEKEE (reference sequence). V trimming: 4 bases; J trimming: 5 bases; junction bases outside the gene matches: 10. This CDR3 region has 16 residues. CDR3 protein: CASSTTGTSRTGELFF. CDR3 DNA: TGTGCCAGCAGCACGACCGGGACTAGTCGGACCGGGGAGCTGTTTTTT.

This chain uses TRBV5-1 with TRBJ1-4; 10 positions match TRBD1. This CDR3 comprises 15 residues. CDR1 SGHRS and CDR2 YFSETQ come from the germline V gene. Trimming cost V 2 bases and J 8 bases; bases outside gene matches: 6. CDR3 in DNA: TGCGCCAGCAGCTTACACGGGACAGGGGAAGAAAAACTGTTTTTT. Protein sequence: CASSLHGTGEEKLFF.

The chain carries TRBV11-2 and TRBJ2-5; 10 bases align to TRBD2. The CDR3 loop spans 18 amino acids. V shed 3 bases, J shed 2 bases, and the junction held 12 bases outside the gene matches. Germline V gene lookup returns CDR1 SGHAT and CDR2 FQNNGV. CDR3 in amino acids: CASSFGLAGERKQETQYF. The CDR3 DNA reads as TGTGCCAGCAGCTTCGGCCTAGCGGGAGAGAGGAAACAAGAGACCCAGTACTTC. Complete variable domain (other parts from reference TRBV11-2 and TRBJ2-5): EAGVAQSPRYKIIEKRQSVAFWCNPISGHATLYWYQQILGQGPKLLIQFQNNGVVDDSQLPKDRFSAERLKGVDSTLKIQPAKLEDSAVYLCASSFGLAGERKQETQYFGPGTRLLVL.

This clone appeared a single time. This chain connects TRBV30 to TRBJ1-1; tentative D call: TRBD1 (5 bases). CDR3 length: 11 residues. The V gene's germline CDR1 is GTSNPN and CDR2 SVGIG (reference sequence). The V gene lost 4 bases and the J gene lost 8 bases, with 11 bases spanning the gap. The CDR3 sequence: CAWMGRREAFF. As DNA, the CDR3 is TGTGCCTGGATGGGGCGGCGAGAAGCTTTCTTT.

The rearrangement uses TRBV18 and TRBJ2-7; D is perhaps TRBD1 (6 bases). The CDR3 has 12 amino acids. The germline V gene encodes CDR1 KGHSH and CDR2 LQKENI. With 6 bases removed from V and 7 bases from J, the gap between germline ends came to 13 bases. The CDR3 nucleotides read TGTGCCAGCTCGTCCGGGACACTGGAGCAGTACTTC. Translated: CASSSGTLEQYF.

The rearrangement links TRBV5-6 to TRBJ2-3; D is unresolved. The CDR3 is made up of 13 amino acids. The germline V gene encodes CDR1 SGHDT and CDR2 YYEEEE. Trimming pared 1 base from V and 3 bases from J, leaving 6 bases between. This CDR3 is CASSLSGTDTQYF. DNA of the CDR3: TGTGCCAGCAGCTTGTCCGGGACAGATACGCAGTATTTT. Full variable domain (outside the CDR3, taken from reference TRBV5-6 and TRBJ2-3): DAGVTQSPTHLIKTRGQQVTLRCSPKSGHDTVSWYQQALGQGPQFIFQYYEEEERQRGNFPDRFSGHQFPNYSSELNVNALLLGDSALYLCASSLSGTDTQYFGPGTRLTVL.

This chain connects TRBV28 to TRBJ1-2; no firm D call. The V gene lost 7 bases and the J gene lost 9 bases, with 21 bases spanning the gap. The CDR3 consists of 14 residues. Germline-derived CDR1 and CDR2 are MDHEN and SYDVKM. CDR3 nucleotide sequence: TGTGCCAGCACCTGGGGAGTTAGTACCCTCCGCTACACCTTC. It codes for CASTWGVSTLRYTF.

This clone was observed a few times. The chain combines TRBV27 with TRBJ2-7, with 7 bases matching TRBD1. The CDR3 is 12 residues long. The V gene end was trimmed by 6 bases and the J gene end by 5 bases; junction bases not matched to a gene: 4. Looked up from germline, CDR1 is MNHEY and CDR2 is SMNVEV (reference sequence). This CDR3 is CASSRGSNEQYF. CDR3 coding DNA: TGTGCCAGCAGCAGGGGGTCAAACGAGCAGTACTTC.

The chain employs TRBV18 and TRBJ2-7; 7 nucleotides line up with TRBD2. CDR1 KGHSH and CDR2 LQKENI come from the germline V gene. The CDR3 is made up of 15 amino acids. V trimming: 3 bases; J trimming: 3 bases; junction bases outside the gene matches: 8. CDR3 nucleotide sequence: TGTGCCAGCTCACCCAGCGGGACGGGTAGCTACGAGCAGTACTTC. Translated: CASSPSGTGSYEQYF.

This chain links TRBV6-5 with TRBJ2-3, with TRBD2 matching 7 bases. The CDR3 has 14 amino acids. CDR1 is MNHEY, CDR2 SVGAGI, per germline. V dropped 3 bases and J dropped 5; count of bases not matched to a gene: 5. CDR3 nucleotides: TGTGCCAGCAGTTATTCCCCTAGCGGAGATACGCAGTATTTT. Translation gives CASSYSPSGDTQYF.

The rearrangement joins TRBV18 to TRBJ1-1; the D is unclear. The CDR3 loop spans 16 amino acids. CDR1 and CDR2 (germline): KGHSH, LQKENI. Trimming removed 3 bases at V and 2 bases at J, with 16 bases between. CDR3 sequence: CASSPIQRDYNTEAFF. In nucleotides, the CDR3 is TGTGCCAGCTCACCCATCCAGAGGGATTACAACACTGAAGCTTTCTTT.

The V call is TRBV12-5, the J call TRBJ2-3; no clear D. The CDR3 runs 12 residues. Trimming removed 3 bases at V and 3 bases at J, with 4 bases between. The germline gives CDR1 LGHNT, CDR2 FRNRAP. The CDR3 coding sequence is TGTGCTAGTGGTTTCCTGACAGATACGCAGTATTTT. As protein: CASGFLTDTQYF.

V gene TRBV5-1 combines with J gene TRBJ2-7, with unresolved D. Germline-derived CDR1 and CDR2 are SGHRS and YFSETQ. The CDR3 runs 15 residues. V lost 0 bases and J 7 bases, leaving 17 bases between the germline ends. This chain's CDR3 is CASSLDGASLLEQYF. The CDR3 nucleotides read TGCGCCAGCAGCTTGGATGGAGCATCCCTTCTAGAGCAGTACTTC.